The clone carrying this TCR beta chain was counted a few times. TCRdb called the 5' RACE reads again in MiXCR, with one record for every CDR3 protein. The sample holds about 560,000 distinct CDR3 sequences, roughly 22% seen once. The sample is drawn from a study of T-cell memory formation after mild COVID-19. The V gene's germline CDR1 is SNHLY and CDR2 FYNNEI. The CDR3 is 10 residues long. V lost 5 bases, J lost 7 bases, and 5 bases lay in between. What was sequenced was PBMCs or a T cell subset sorted from them (not recorded which). The receptor's source is an adult woman who had mild COVID-19 (a few samples of this study predate the infection). Cell type and time point are not known. The chain links TRBV2 to TRBJ1-1; D not certain. The CDR3 bases are TGTGCCAGCAGTTGGGGTGAAGCTTTCTTT. It yields the protein CASSWGEAFF.